This TCR beta chain was observed in a study of CD4 T cells in relation to SARS-CoV-2 and coronaviruses. Study-wide points: This crossreactivity analysis covered spike protein alone, no other viral proteins.

Concerning this clone: Its antigen is unknown.

TCRdb's table, derived via immunoSEQ multiplex PCR, lists solely in-frame clones and lacks some. The sample yields tens of thousands of clones, 84% seen once. This CDR3 has 16 amino acids. Germline V CDR1 and CDR2: SGHTA, FQGTGA. The V and J ends lost 4 bases and 0 bases, in that order; junction bases with no gene match: 4. Naive or memory CD4+ cells were cultured 1:1 with T cell-depleted PBMCs plus CEF. This chain joins TRBV7-3 and TRBJ2-1, with TRBD2 matching over 9 bases. Material for sequencing was naive CD4+ T cells from PBMCs, cultured in vitro. As to subset: naive CD4+ T cells isolated by negative enrichment. The receptor was isolated from an adult with COVID-19. The CDR3 loop reads CASSYFSGSSYNEQFF. CDR3 coding DNA: TGTGCCAGCAGCTACTTTAGCGGGAGCTCCTACAATGAGCAGTTCTTC.